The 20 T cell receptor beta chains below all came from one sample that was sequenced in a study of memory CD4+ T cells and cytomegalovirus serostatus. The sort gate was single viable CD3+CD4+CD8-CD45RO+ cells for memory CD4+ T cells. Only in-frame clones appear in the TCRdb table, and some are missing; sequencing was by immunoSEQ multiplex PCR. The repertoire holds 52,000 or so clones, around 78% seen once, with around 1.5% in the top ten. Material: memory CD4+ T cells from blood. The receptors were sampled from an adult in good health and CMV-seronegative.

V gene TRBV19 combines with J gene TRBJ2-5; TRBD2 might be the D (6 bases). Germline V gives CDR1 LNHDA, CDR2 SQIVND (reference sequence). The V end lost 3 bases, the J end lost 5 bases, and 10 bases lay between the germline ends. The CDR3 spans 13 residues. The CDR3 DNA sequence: TGTGCCAGTAGTATCCGGGGGAGCGAGACCCAGTACTTC. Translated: CASSIRGSETQYF.

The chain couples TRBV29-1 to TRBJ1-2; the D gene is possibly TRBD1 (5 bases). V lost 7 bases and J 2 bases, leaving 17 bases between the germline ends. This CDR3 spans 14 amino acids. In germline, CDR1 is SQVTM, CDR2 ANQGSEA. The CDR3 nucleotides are TGCAGCGGGTTGATTAGGGGAGCAAACTATGGCTACACCTTC. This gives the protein CSGLIRGANYGYTF.

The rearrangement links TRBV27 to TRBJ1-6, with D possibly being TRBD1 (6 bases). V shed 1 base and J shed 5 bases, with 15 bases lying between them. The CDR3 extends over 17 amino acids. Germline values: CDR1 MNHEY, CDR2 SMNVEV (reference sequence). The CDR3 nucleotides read TGTGCCAGCAGTTTATTTGCAGGGGTGGATAATAATTCACCCCTCCACTTT. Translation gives CASSLFAGVDNNSPLHF.

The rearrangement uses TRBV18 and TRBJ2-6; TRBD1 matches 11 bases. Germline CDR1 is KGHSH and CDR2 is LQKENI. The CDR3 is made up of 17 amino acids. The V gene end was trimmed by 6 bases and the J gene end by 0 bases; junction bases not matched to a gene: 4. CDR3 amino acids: CASSLGTGGSGANVLTF. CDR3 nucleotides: TGTGCCAGCTCCCTGGGGACAGGGGGCTCTGGGGCCAACGTCCTGACTTTC.

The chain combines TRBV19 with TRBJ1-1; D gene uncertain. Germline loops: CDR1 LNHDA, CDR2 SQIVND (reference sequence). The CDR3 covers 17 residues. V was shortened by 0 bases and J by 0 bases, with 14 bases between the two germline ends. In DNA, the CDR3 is TGTGCCAGTAGTATAGATCTGGGCGGTCTCATGAACACTGAAGCTTTCTTT. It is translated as CASSIDLGGLMNTEAFF. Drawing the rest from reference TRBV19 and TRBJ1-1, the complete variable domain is DGGITQSPKYLFRKEGQNVTLSCEQNLNHDAMYWYRQDPGQGLRLIYYSQIVNDFQKGDIAEGYSVSREKKESFPLTVTSAQKNPTAFYLCASSIDLGGLMNTEAFFGQGTRLTVV.

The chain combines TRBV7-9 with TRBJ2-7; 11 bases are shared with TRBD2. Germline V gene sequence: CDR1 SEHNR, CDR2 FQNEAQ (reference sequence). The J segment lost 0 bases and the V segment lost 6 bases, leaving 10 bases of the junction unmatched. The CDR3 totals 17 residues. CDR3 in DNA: TGTGCCAGCAGAGGTAGCGGGAGGGCCGAGAGCTCCTACGAGCAGTACTTC. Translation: CASRGSGRAESSYEQYF.

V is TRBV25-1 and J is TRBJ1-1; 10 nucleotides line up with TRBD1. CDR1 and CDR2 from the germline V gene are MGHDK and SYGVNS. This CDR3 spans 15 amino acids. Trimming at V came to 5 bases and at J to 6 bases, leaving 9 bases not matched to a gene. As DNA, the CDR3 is TGTGCCAGCAGTTCCCCGACAGGGGGCTACGCTGAAGCTTTCTTT. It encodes CASSSPTGGYAEAFF.

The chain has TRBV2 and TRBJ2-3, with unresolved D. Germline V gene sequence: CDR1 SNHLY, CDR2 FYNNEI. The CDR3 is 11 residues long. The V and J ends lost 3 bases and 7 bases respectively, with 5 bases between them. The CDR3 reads CASSDQYTQYF. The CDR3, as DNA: TGTGCCAGCAGTGATCAGTATACGCAGTATTTT. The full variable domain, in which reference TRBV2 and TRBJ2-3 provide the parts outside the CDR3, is EPEVTQTPSHQVTQMGQEVILRCVPISNHLYFYWYRQILGQKVEFLVSFYNNEISEKSEIFDDQFSVERPDGSNFTLKIRSTKLEDSAMYFCASSDQYTQYFGPGTRLTVL.

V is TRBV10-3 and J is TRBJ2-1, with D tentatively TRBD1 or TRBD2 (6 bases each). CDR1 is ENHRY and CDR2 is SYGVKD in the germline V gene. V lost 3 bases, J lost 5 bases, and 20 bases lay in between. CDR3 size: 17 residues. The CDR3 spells CAISDMASDRSNNEQFF. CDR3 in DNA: TGTGCCATCAGTGATATGGCTAGCGACAGGTCAAACAATGAGCAGTTCTTC.

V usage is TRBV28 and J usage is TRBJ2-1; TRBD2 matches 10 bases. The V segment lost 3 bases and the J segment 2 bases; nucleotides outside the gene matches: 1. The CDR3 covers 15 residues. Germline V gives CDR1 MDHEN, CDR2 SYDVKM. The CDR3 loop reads CASSFSGRAYNEQFF. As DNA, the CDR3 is TGTGCCAGCAGTTTCAGCGGGAGGGCCTACAATGAGCAGTTCTTC.

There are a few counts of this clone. The CDR3 sequence is CASTRGENTEAFF. As DNA, the CDR3 is TGCGCCAGCACCCGAGGGGAGAACACTGAAGCTTTCTTT. This chain joins TRBV4-1 and TRBJ1-1; a possible D gene is TRBD1 (5 bases). Germline V gene lookup returns CDR1 MGHRA and CDR2 YSYEKL. There are 13 residues in the CDR3. Trimming stripped 7 bases from V and 1 base from J, with 10 bases between.

CDR3 amino acids: CASRDRVYEQYF. As DNA, the CDR3 is TGTGCCAGCAGGGACCGAGTCTACGAGCAGTACTTC. V is TRBV6-1 and J is TRBJ2-7, with no clear D. The germline V and J ends were trimmed by 6 bases and 3 bases, with 9 bases remaining between them. The CDR3 contains 12 residues. The germline V gene encodes CDR1 MNHNS and CDR2 SASEGT.

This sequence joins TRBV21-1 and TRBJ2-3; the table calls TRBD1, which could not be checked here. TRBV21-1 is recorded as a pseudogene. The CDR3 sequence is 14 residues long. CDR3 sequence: CASGLSGQGDTQYF. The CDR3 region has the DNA TGTGCCAGCGGCCTATCAGGACAGGGAGATACGCAGTATTTT.

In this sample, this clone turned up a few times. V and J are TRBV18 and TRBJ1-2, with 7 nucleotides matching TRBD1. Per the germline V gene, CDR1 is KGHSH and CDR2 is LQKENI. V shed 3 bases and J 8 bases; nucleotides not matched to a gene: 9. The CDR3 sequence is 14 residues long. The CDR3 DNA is TGTGCCAGCTCACCCCAAAAGACAGGGTCCGGCTACACCTTC. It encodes CASSPQKTGSGYTF.

The CDR3 DNA sequence: TGCGCCAGCAGCCCGAAAGCCTCGAACACCGGGGAGCTGTTTTTT. This gives the protein CASSPKASNTGELFF. The chain joins TRBV5-1 to TRBJ2-2, with D uncertain. V gave up 4 bases and J gave up 0 bases, with 10 bases separating them. The CDR3 extends over 15 amino acids. CDR1 and CDR2 (germline): SGHRS, YFSETQ.

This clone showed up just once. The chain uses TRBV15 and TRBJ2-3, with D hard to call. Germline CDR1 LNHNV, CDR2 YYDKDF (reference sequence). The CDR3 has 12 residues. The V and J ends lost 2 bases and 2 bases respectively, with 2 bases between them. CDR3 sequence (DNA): TGTGCCACCAGCAGAAACACAGATACGCAGTATTTT. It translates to CATSRNTDTQYF. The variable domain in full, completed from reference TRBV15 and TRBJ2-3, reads DAMVIQNPRYQVTQFGKPVTLSCSQTLNHNVMYWYQQKSSQAPKLLFHYYDKDFNNEADTPDNFQSRRPNTSFCFLDIRSPGLGDTAMYLCATSRNTDTQYFGPGTRLTVL.

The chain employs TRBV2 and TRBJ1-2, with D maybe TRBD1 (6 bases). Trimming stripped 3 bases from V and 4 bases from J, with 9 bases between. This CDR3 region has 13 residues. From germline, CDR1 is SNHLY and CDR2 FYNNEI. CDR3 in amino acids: CASSDAGAYGYTF. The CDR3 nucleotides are TGTGCCAGCAGTGATGCAGGGGCCTATGGCTACACCTTC.

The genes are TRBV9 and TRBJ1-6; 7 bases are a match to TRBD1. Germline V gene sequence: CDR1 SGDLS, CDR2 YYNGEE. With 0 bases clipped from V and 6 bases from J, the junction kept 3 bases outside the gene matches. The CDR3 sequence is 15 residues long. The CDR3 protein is CASSVGQGGNSPLHF. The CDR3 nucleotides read TGTGCCAGCAGCGTAGGACAGGGTGGTAATTCACCCCTCCACTTT.

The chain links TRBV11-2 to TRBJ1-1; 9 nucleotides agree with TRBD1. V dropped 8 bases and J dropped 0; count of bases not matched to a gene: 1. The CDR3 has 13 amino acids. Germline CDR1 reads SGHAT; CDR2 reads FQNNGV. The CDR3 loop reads CASGQGMNTEAFF. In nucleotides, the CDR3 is TGTGCCAGCGGACAGGGGATGAACACTGAAGCTTTCTTT. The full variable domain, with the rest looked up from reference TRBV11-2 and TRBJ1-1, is EAGVAQSPRYKIIEKRQSVAFWCNPISGHATLYWYQQILGQGPKLLIQFQNNGVVDDSQLPKDRFSAERLKGVDSTLKIQPAKLEDSAVYLCASGQGMNTEAFFGQGTRLTVV.

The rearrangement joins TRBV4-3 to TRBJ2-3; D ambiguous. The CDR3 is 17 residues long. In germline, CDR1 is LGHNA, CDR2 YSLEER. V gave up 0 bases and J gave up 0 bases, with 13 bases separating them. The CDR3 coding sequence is TGCGCCAGCAGCCAAGAGCGGATGTTCGCTAGCACAGATACGCAGTATTTT. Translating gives CASSQERMFASTDTQYF.